This T cell receptor (beta chain) was recorded in a study of prognosis after radiotherapy for stage I lung cancer (dated by TCRdb to about 2021). Notes on the research overall: Roughly 20 stage I NSCLC patients were enrolled in Nanjing, China, between early 2018 and January 2019. Patients with newly diagnosed primary stage I lung tumors numbered roughly 13, with 4 or 5 others having oligometastatic NSCLC after surgical resection of the primary tumor. Every patient was deemed medically inoperable, around twelve because of comorbidities and several because they refused surgery. Ages in the cohort of approximately 14 men and a handful of women ranged from about 50 to 90 years, with a median of 74. Eleven to twelve patients had adenocarcinoma and several had squamous cell carcinoma as the tumor histology. SBRT was given in 3 to 5 fractions with a biologically effective dose of at least 100 Gy, using image-guided IMRT or VMAT. No patient received concurrent therapy alongside SBRT. Distant metastases were developed by four of the 19 patients after SBRT, at a median of 7 months, whereas no significant progression was observed in the other 15 patients. This study profiled peripheral blood TCR beta repertoires from stage I NSCLC patients before and after stereotactic body radiotherapy and linked the repertoires to distant failure. The study sequenced some 38 blood samples from 19 patients, one before and one after SBRT per patient.

About this clonotype itself: No antigen is known for it. Only one base separates this from a far larger clonotype, so it likely reflects a read error.

Two rounds of multiplex PCR were used to amplify the TCR beta CDR3 region from genomic DNA. In the first round of PCR, primers specific to each TRBV and TRBJ gene were used, and the primer sequences are filed in Chinese patent CN105087789A. Universal primers were used in the second round of PCR. The Roche High Pure PCR Template Preparation Kit was used to extract genomic DNA from the frozen PBMCs. An Illumina HiSeq 3000 was used to sequence the libraries paired-end with 151 bp reads. The paper's processing steps were these. Raw reads lacking the multiplex PCR primer sequences were removed with CutAdapt. High-quality paired reads were merged into contigs with PEAR. TRB V, D and J gene segments were assigned to each contig with MiXCR by alignment to reference sequences. To remove sequencing errors, CDR3 sequences were clustered according to base quality and sequence similarity. Diversity was calculated as Shannon entropy divided by the natural log of the number of productive TCR sequences. Clonality was defined as one minus Shannon entropy divided by the natural log of the number of unique clonotypes. The Youden index of ROC curves was used to select progression-free survival cut-offs for repertoire metrics, and analyses were performed in R 3.5.3. TCRdb cleaned the public reads at Q25 with fastp, built clones with MiXCR and kept in-frame beta chains. Here each entry gathers all rows of one CDR3 protein and keeps the most common genes and DNA. Here the V and J calls rest on TCRdb's processing, not on the authors' analysis. This sample holds tens of thousands of distinct CDR3 sequences; 40% to 60% were observed only once. 16% of the sample rests with the top ten.

Results the study describes overall, beyond this receptor: Post-SBRT Shannon entropy and its change from baseline were lower in patients who developed distant metastases; baseline Shannon entropy was not associated with metastases. A decrease in unique TCR clone counts was observed after SBRT (median around 9,800 before versus several thousand after; Wilcoxon paired P=0.011). The study was limited by the small cohort and short follow-up, and independent validation of the study findings is required. Tumor specificity of expanded TCR clones was not determined. TRBV and TRBJ usage frequencies reportedly differed by metastasis status, in two V genes at baseline and in roughly ten V and two J genes after SBRT. No adjustment for multiple comparisons was applied to any of the reported P values.

According to the germline V gene, CDR1 reads MRHNA and CDR2 reads SNTAGT. Reading from cysteine to phenylalanine, the CDR3 counts 14 amino acids. CDR3 DNA is the only sequence kept; it has 42 bases, read in frame from the first base. All patients had node-negative disease on CT and PET/CT, and none had a history of other malignancies or prior chemotherapy or radiotherapy. At each of two time points, around 6 milliliters of peripheral venous blood were collected into EDTA tubes. PBMCs were isolated by Ficoll-Paque Plus density-gradient centrifugation. Right after collection, samples were placed at -80 degrees C and kept there until analysis.

Material: PBMCs, obtained before or after stereotactic body radiation therapy (not recorded which). The source of this sequence is a donor aged 50 or older with non-small cell lung cancer. The chain is encoded by TRBV6-4 joined to TRBJ1-2, with 7 junctional bases fitting TRBD1. CDR3 loop: CTSMAPGGNYGYTF. The DNA reads TGTACCAGCATGGCCCCAGGGGGGAACTATGGCTACACCTTC.